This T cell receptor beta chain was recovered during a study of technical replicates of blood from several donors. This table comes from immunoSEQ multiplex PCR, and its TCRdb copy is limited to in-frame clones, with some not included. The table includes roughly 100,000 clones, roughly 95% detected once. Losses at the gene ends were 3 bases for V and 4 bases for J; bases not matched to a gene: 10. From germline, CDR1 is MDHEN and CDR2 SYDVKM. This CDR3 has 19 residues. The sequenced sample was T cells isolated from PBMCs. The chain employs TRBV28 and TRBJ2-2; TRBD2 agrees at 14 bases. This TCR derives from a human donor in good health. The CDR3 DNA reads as TGTGCCAGCAGTTTGGGACCGACTAGCGGGAGGGCCCTCACCGGGGAGCTGTTTTTT. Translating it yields CASSLGPTSGRALTGELFF.